This T cell receptor (beta chain) was profiled in a study of blood T cell repertoires in COVID-19 (TCRdb year 2020). At the level of the whole study: Collaborator samples came from the United States, Italy and Spain and covered acute and convalescent phases of COVID-19. Deeply sampled blood TCRbeta repertoires from subjects exposed to, actively infected with, or recovered from COVID-19 were included in the dataset. A de-identified subject ID, COVID-19 status, age in years and sex were almost always included in the sample metadata. Samples were obtained from the ongoing ImmuneRACE study (first 160 participants) and from some 1,200 subjects provided by 6 global collaborators. The repertoires were released in a freely available public database meant as a resource for research on the immune response to SARS-CoV-2. The prospective study material was composed of cDNA or gDNA derived from T cells, B-cell-depleted T cells, or PBMCs. Where HLA class I and class II types were available, the types were taken from metadata supplied by the sample provider, not from assay-based typing. Study-wide conclusions, independent of this receptor: How much clinical and demographic metadata was included differed by source and by participant, and the metadata was provided uncurated.

TCRbeta CDR3 regions were amplified from genomic DNA using the immunoSEQ Assay, a bias-controlled multiplex PCR. On the study's bioinformatics: The number of nucleated cells in each sample was estimated by amplification of reference gene primers within the assay. To quantify the absolute abundance of each unique TCRbeta CDR3 rearrangement, sequence reads were collapsed and filtered. For each sample, productive Simpson clonality was calculated by taking the square root of Simpson's diversity index across productive rearrangements. Here the immuneACCESS table is served through TCRdb, limited to in-frame sequences with V and J called. Missing clones are a known gap in these copies; in checked studies unresolved V genes cover under half, and the rest lacks a known reason. That table gives V, J and clone size, and the DNA gave D and trimming. A total of 70,000 or so clones appear in this sample, more than 75% of them only once. The ten largest clones capture roughly a tenth of the sample.

Regarding this clone: Its antigen remains unidentified. No per-base quality is available; no much larger clone lies one base away.

Each collaborating institution followed its own protocols to collect whole blood in K2EDTA tubes. For TCRbeta analysis, collaborators shipped samples as frozen whole blood, isolated PBMCs, or DNA extracted from either of those sample types. A distance of 8 bases separates the germline ends of V and J, which lose 1 base and 5 bases respectively. Reading the germline V gene gives CDR1 MNHEY and CDR2 SVGEGT. Measured from the cysteine to the phenylalanine, the CDR3 is 13 residues long. The sequence is cut down to CDR3 DNA, 39 bases in frame from base 1. This sequence originates from a man aged 65-85 years with active or convalescent COVID-19. Sequencing was done on a sample of peripheral blood. The V and J segments used are TRBV6-2 or TRBV6-3 and TRBJ1-1, and possibly TRBD1, on 5 matching bases. The bases are TGTGCCAGCAGTTACTGGGGGGGGACTGAAGCTTTCTTT. Its coded protein is CASSYWGGTEAFF.